One and the same sample provided the 10 T cell receptor beta chains below, sequenced in a study of OX40 agonist ivuxolimab in advanced cancers. Here immunoSEQ multiplex PCR was the method, and the copy in TCRdb shows in-frame clones only, minus some. The sample yields approximately 44,000 clones, around 80% seen once. The sequencing used CD4+ or CD8+ T cells sorted from blood, collected in a trial of the OX40 agonist ivuxolimab. The receptors derive from an adult with an advanced solid tumor such as melanoma, head and neck, liver or kidney cancer.

The chain couples TRBV5-6 to TRBJ2-7; 9 bases match TRBD2. The V and J ends lost 0 bases and 5 bases, in that order; junction bases with no gene match: 3. Germline CDR1 SGHDT, CDR2 YYEEEE. CDR3 length equals 14 residues. DNA for the CDR3: TGTGCCAGCAGCTTGGCCGGGACTAGCAACGAGCAGTACTTC. This translates into CASSLAGTSNEQYF.

V gene TRBV7-2 combines with J gene TRBJ2-1; D call uncertain. Germline V gives CDR1 SGHTA, CDR2 FQGNSA. CDR3 length: 13 amino acids. Trimming took off 2 bases at V and 8 bases at J, with 10 bases between the two ends. The CDR3 nucleotides read TGTGCCAGCAGCTTAAGTGCAAAGGATGAGCAGTTCTTC. Residues: CASSLSAKDEQFF.

The chain couples TRBV5-1 to TRBJ2-7; D might be TRBD1 (6 bases). Trimming shortened V by 0 bases and J by 4 bases, and 14 bases separated the two germline ends. The germline CDR1 and CDR2 sequences are SGHRS and YFSETQ. This CDR3 comprises 15 residues. This CDR3 is CASSLVQGSEYEQYF. CDR3 DNA sequence: TGCGCCAGCAGCTTGGTACAGGGATCAGAGTACGAGCAGTACTTC.

This sequence joins TRBV5-5 and TRBJ1-1; weak D call: TRBD1 (5 bases). Trimming cost V 1 base and J 1 base, with 11 bases left between them. Per germline, CDR1 SGHKS and CDR2 YYEKEE (reference sequence). There are 15 residues in the CDR3. The chain's CDR3 is CASSLSGTANTEAFF. CDR3 nucleotides: TGTGCCAGCAGCTTGTCTGGGACGGCGAACACTGAAGCTTTCTTT.

The rearrangement uses TRBV9 and TRBJ2-2; TRBD1 might be the D (6 bases). In germline, CDR1 is SGDLS, CDR2 YYNGEE. The CDR3 runs 14 residues. V dropped 6 bases and J dropped 4 bases, with 13 bases sitting between them. The CDR3 loop is CASNRDTATGELFF. CDR3 in DNA: TGTGCCAGCAACCGGGACACCGCCACCGGGGAGCTGTTTTTT.

The genes are TRBV9 and TRBJ1-2; D gene ambiguous. Germline CDR1 and CDR2: SGDLS and YYNGEE. This CDR3 is built from 15 residues. The ends were cut back, 5 bases at V and 4 bases at J, with 18 bases in the middle. CDR3 coding DNA: TGTGCCAGCAGTTTATCACAAGGCTACATCTATGGCTACACCTTC. Translation: CASSLSQGYIYGYTF.

The V and J genes are TRBV7-3 and TRBJ1-1, with D unresolved. Trimming pared 1 base from V and 1 base from J, leaving 7 bases between. Germline CDR1 is SGHTA and CDR2 is FQGTGA. The CDR3 spans 14 residues. CDR3 amino acids: CASSLSPGNTEAFF. The CDR3 nucleotides read TGTGCCAGCAGCTTAAGTCCCGGGAACACTGAAGCTTTCTTT.

The chain joins TRBV12-5 to TRBJ1-2; no definite D call. Germline V CDR1 and CDR2: LGHNT, FRNRAP. The CDR3 runs 15 residues. V was pared by 0 bases and J by 6 bases, with 14 bases between. The CDR3 loop is CASGLVGGRQDGYTF. DNA of the CDR3: TGTGCTAGTGGTTTGGTAGGCGGTCGGCAGGATGGCTACACCTTC.

The chain carries TRBV5-4 and TRBJ2-1, with a possible D match to TRBD1 (5 bases). The CDR3 covers 14 residues. Germline-derived CDR1 and CDR2 are SGHNT and YYREEE (reference sequence). The V gene lost 4 bases and the J gene lost 1 base, with 9 bases spanning the gap. The CDR3 region has the DNA TGTGCCAGCAGCCCTACAGGATCCTACAATGAGCAGTTCTTC. It translates to CASSPTGSYNEQFF.

The chain has TRBV6-1 and TRBJ2-7; 8 nucleotides agree with TRBD1. V gave up 5 bases and J gave up 1 base; unmatched junction bases: 7. Per the germline V gene, CDR1 is MNHNS and CDR2 is SASEGT. The CDR3 sequence is 15 residues long. The CDR3 loop is CASSLRQGPSYEQYF. The CDR3 bases are TGTGCCAGCAGTTTACGACAGGGGCCTTCCTACGAGCAGTACTTC.